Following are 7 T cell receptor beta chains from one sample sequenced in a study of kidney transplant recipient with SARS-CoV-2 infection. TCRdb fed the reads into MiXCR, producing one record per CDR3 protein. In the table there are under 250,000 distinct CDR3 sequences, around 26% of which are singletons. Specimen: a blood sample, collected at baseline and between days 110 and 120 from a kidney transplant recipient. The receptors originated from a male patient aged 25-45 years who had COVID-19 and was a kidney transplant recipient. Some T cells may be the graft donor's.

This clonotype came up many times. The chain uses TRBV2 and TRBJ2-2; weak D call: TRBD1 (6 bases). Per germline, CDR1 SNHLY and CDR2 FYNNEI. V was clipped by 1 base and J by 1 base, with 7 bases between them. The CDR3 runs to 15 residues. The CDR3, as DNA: TGTGCCAGCAGTGAAGACAGGGTGAACACCGGGGAGCTGTTTTTT. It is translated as CASSEDRVNTGELFF. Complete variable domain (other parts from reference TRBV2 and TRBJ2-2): EPEVTQTPSHQVTQMGQEVILRCVPISNHLYFYWYRQILGQKVEFLVSFYNNEISEKSEIFDDQFSVERPDGSNFTLKIRSTKLEDSAMYFCASSEDRVNTGELFFGEGSRLTVL.

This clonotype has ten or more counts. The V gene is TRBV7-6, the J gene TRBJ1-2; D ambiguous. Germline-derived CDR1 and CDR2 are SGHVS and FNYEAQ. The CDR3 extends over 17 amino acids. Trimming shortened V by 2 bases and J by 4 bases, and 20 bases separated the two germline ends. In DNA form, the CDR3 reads TGTGCCAGCAGCTTATTAGGTGAATCTCGAAAGACCTATGGCTACACCTTC. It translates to CASSLLGESRKTYGYTF.

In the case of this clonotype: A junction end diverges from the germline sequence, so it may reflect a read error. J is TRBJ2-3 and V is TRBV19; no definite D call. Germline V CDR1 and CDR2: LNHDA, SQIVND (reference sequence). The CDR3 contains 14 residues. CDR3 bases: TGTGCCGGTAGTAGTATTTTAGAACCAGATACGCAGTATTTT. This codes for CAGSSILEPDTQYF. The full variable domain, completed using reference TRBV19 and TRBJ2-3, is DGGITQSPKYLFRKEGQNVTLSCEQNLNHDAMYWYRQDPGQGLRLIYYSQIVNDFQKGDIAEGYSVSREKKESFPLTVTSAQKNPTAFYLCAGSSILEPDTQYFGPGTRLTVL.

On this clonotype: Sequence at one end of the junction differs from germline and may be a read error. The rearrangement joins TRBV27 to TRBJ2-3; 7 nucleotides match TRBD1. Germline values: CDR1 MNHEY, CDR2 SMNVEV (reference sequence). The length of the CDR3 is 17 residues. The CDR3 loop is CSSRVSPGQGGTDTQYF. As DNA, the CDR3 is TGTTCCAGCAGGGTATCTCCGGGGCAGGGGGGCACAGATACGCAGTATTTT.

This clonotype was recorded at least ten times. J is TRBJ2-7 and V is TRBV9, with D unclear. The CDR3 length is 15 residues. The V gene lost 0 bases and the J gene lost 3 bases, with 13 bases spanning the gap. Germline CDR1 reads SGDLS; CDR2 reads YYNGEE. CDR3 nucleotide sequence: TGTGCCAGCAGCGTAGAGTCTGGACCGAGCTACGAGCAGTACTTC. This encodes CASSVESGPSYEQYF.

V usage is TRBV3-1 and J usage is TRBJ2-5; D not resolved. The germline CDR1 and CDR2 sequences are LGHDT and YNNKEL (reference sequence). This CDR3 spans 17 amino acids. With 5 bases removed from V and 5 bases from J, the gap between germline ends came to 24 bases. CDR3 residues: CASSARFPISFPETQYF. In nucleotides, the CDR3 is TGTGCCAGCAGCGCACGCTTTCCCATTTCTTTCCCTGAGACCCAGTACTTC.

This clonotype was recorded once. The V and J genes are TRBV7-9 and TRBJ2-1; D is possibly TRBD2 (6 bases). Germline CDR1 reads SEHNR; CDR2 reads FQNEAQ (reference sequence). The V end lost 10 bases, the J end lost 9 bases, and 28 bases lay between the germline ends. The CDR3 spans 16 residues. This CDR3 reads CAIPLWVGGDGSEQFF. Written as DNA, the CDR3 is TGTGCCATCCCACTCTGGGTTGGCGGGGATGGCTCTGAGCAGTTCTTC.